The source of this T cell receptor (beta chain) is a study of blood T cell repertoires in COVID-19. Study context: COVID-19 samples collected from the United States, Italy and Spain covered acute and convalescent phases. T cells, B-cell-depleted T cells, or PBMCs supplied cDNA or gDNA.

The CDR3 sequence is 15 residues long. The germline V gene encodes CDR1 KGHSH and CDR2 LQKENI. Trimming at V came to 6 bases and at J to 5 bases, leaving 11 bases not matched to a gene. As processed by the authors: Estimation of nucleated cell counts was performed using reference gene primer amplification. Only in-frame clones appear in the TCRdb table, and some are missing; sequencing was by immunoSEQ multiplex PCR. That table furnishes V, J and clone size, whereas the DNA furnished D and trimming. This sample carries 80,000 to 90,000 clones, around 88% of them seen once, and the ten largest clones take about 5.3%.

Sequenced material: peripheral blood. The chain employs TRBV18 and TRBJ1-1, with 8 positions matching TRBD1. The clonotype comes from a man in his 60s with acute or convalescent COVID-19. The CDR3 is CASSQTGAGKTEAFF. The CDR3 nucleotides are TGTGCCAGCTCCCAGACAGGGGCCGGAAAAACTGAAGCTTTCTTT. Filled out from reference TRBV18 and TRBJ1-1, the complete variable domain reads NAGVMQNPRHLVRRRGQEARLRCSPMKGHSHVYWYRQLPEEGLKFMVYLQKENIIDESGMPKERFSAEFPKEGPSILRIQQVVRGDSAAYFCASSQTGAGKTEAFFGQGTRLTVV.